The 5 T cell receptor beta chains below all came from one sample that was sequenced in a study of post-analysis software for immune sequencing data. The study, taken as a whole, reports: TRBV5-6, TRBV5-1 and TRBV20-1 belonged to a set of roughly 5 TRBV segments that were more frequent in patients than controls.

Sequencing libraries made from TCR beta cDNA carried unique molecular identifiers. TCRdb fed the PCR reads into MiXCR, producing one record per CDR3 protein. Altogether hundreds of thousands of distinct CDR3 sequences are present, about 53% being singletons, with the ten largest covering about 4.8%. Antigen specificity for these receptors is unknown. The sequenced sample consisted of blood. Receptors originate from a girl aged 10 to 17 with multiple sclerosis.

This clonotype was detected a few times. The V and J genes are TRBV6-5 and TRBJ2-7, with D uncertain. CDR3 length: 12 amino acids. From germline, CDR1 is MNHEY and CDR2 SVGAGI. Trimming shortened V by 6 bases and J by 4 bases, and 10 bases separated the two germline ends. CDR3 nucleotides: TGTGCCAGCAGCCGCAGTCAATACGAGCAGTACTTC. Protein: CASSRSQYEQYF.

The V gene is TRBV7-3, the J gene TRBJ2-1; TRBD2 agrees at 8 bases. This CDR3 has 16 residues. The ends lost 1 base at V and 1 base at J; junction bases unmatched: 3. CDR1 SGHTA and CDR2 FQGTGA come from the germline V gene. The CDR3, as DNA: TGTGCCAGCAGCTTAAATGCGGGAGGATCCTACAATGAGCAGTTCTTC. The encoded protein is CASSLNAGGSYNEQFF.

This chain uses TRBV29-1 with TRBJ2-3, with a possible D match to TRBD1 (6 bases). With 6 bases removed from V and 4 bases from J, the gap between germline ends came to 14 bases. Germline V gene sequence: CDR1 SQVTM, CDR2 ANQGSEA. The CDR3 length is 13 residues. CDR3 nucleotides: TGCAGCGTGACGACAGGACCCGCAGATACGCAGTATTTT. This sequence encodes CSVTTGPADTQYF.

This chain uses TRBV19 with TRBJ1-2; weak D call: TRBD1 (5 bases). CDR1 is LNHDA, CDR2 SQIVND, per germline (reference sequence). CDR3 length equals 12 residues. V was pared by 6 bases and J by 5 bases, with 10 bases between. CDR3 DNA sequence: TGTGCCAGTAGCTCCCGACAGTATGGCTACACCTTC. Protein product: CASSSRQYGYTF.

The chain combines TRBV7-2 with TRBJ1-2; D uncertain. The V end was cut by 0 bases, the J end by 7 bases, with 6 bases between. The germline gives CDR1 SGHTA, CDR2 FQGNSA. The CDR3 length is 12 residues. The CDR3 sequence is CASSLAGVGYTF. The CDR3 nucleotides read TGTGCCAGCAGCTTAGCCGGGGTTGGCTACACCTTC.